The 7 T cell receptor beta chains below were found in one sample sequenced in a study of Graves' ophthalmopathy and Graves' hyperthyroidism. TCR beta CDR3 regions were amplified from RNA transcripts. The library came from an HTBI-primed first-round RT-PCR and a second-round multiplex PCR. Each CDR3 protein is one row after TCRdb ran MiXCR on the multiplex PCR reads. The sample lists 900,000 to 1,200,000 distinct CDR3 sequences, 36% occurring once. Input material: peripheral blood or thyroid tissue (not recorded which). These receptors all come from an adult man with Graves' hyperthyroidism.

This clonotype was observed many times. The chain has TRBV20-1 and TRBJ2-7, with 7 bases matching TRBD1. In germline, CDR1 is DFQATT, CDR2 SNEGSKA (reference sequence). The CDR3 is 14 amino acids. Germline trimming cut 5 bases from V and 6 bases from J; bases unmatched to any gene: 13. The CDR3 region has the DNA TGCAGTGCTGCACCGGGACAGCCGACAGGCGAGCAGTACTTC. This gives the protein CSAAPGQPTGEQYF.

This clonotype appeared many times. This chain links TRBV19 with TRBJ1-4, with TRBD1 matching over 7 bases. The V and J ends lost 5 bases and 15 bases, in that order; junction bases with no gene match: 21. Germline V gene lookup returns CDR1 LNHDA and CDR2 SQIVND (reference sequence). The CDR3 runs to 16 residues. The DNA of the CDR3 is TGTGCCAGTAGTCGATGGCCGCAACAGGGGCCCGCGGTGGTGTTTTTT. It specifies CASSRWPQQGPAVVFF.

This chain connects TRBV29-1 to TRBJ1-1; 7 bases line up with TRBD1. Germline V gene data show CDR1 as SQVTM and CDR2 as ANQGSEA. The CDR3 is 16 amino acids. V lost 5 bases and J lost 7; bases outside the gene matches: 19. In DNA form, the CDR3 reads TGCAGCGTTTCTAAAGGGGGACAGCAAGGACTAAATGAAGCTTTCTTT. It encodes CSVSKGGQQGLNEAFF. The full variable domain, completed using reference TRBV29-1 and TRBJ1-1, is SAVISQKPSRDICQRGTSLTIQCQVDSQVTMMFWYRQQPGQSLTLIATANQGSEATYESGFVIDKFPISRPNLTFSTLTVSNMSPEDSSIYLCSVSKGGQQGLNEAFFGQGTRLTVV.

This clonotype was found many times. This chain connects TRBV5-1 to TRBJ2-6; D possibly corresponds to TRBD1 (6 bases). The V end was cut by 4 bases, the J end by 0 bases, with 14 bases between. Germline CDR1 and CDR2: SGHRS and YFSETQ. This CDR3 region has 17 residues. CDR3 coding DNA: TGCGCCAGCAGCCTAAGGACAGCTAGCTCTGGGGCCAACGTCCTGACTTTC. It translates to CASSLRTASSGANVLTF.

The chain is built from TRBV7-2 and TRBJ2-5; D uncertain. Trimming left V 4 bases short and J 2 bases short, with 11 bases between. The CDR3 extends over 14 amino acids. Germline CDR1 SGHTA, CDR2 FQGNSA. CDR3 region: CASSYETEQETQYF. CDR3 nucleotides: TGTGCCAGCAGCTATGAAACAGAACAAGAGACCCAGTACTTC.

To note about this clonotype: A much more abundant neighbour one base away suggests this may be a read error. The genes are TRBV20-1 and TRBJ1-1; unclear D gene. CDR3 length: 13 amino acids. CDR1 is DFQATT and CDR2 is SNEGSKA in the germline V gene (reference sequence). The CDR3 coding sequence is TGCAGTGCTAGAGCAGGACGAAACACTGAAGCTTCCTTT. Its protein is CSARAGRNTEASF.

In its sample, this clonotype was seen a few times. CDR3 coding DNA: TGTGCCAGCAGCACGCCGGGACGAAATTCACCCCTCCACTTT. Its protein is CASSTPGRNSPLHF. The chain joins TRBV11-2 to TRBJ1-6, with D possibly matching TRBD1 (5 bases). Germline values: CDR1 SGHAT, CDR2 FQNNGV. V lost 5 bases and J 7 bases, leaving 12 bases between the germline ends. This CDR3 has 14 amino acids. Using reference TRBV11-2 and TRBJ1-6 for the parts outside the CDR3, the full variable domain is EAGVAQSPRYKIIEKRQSVAFWCNPISGHATLYWYQQILGQGPKLLIQFQNNGVVDDSQLPKDRFSAERLKGVDSTLKIQPAKLEDSAVYLCASSTPGRNSPLHFGNGTRLTVT.